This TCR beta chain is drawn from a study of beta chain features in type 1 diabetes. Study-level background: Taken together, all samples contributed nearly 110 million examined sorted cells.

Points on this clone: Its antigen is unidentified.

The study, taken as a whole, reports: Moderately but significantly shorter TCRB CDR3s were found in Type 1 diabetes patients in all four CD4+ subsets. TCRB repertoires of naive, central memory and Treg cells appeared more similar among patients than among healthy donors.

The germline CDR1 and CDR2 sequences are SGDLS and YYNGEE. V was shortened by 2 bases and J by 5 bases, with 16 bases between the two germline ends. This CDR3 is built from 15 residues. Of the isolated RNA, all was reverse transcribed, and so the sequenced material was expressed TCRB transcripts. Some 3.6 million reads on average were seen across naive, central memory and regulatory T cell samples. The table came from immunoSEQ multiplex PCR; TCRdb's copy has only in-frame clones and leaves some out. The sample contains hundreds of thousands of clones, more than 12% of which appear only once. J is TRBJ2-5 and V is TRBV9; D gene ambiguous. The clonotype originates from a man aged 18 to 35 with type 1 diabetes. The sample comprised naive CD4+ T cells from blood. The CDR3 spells CASSVAAGLQETQYF. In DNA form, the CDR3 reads TGTGCCAGCAGCGTCGCGGCCGGCCTTCAGGAGACCCAGTACTTC.